The 9 T cell receptor beta chains presented below share a single source sample, sequenced in a study of spatial heterogeneity in lung cancer. TCRdb used MiXCR to reprocess the 5' RACE reads, holding one entry per CDR3 protein. The sample contains some 1,200 distinct CDR3 sequences, approximately 44% of which appear only once. Specified time point: blood at routine non-recurrence follow-up after resection. Sample: PBMCs, taken at follow-up. The receptors come from a female donor with early-stage non-small cell lung cancer.

To note about this clonotype: A library made for alpha chains picked up this beta chain off target, so its size means little. The CDR3 nucleotides read TGTGCCAGCAGCTTATTGGCCAGGAGTAGCTCTGGGGCCAACGTCCTGACTTTC. It encodes CASSLLARSSSGANVLTF. The rearrangement joins TRBV7-8 to TRBJ2-6; no clear D gene. The CDR3 runs to 18 residues. Germline V lookup: CDR1 SGHVS, CDR2 FQNEAQ. V lost 2 bases and J 0 bases, leaving 14 bases between the germline ends.

The sample holds one count of this clonotype. This beta chain appears as a stray read in a library generated for alpha chains; its size is not informative. The J gene is TRBJ2-7, the V gene TRBV27; D is unresolved. Germline V gene data show CDR1 as MNHEY and CDR2 as SMNVEV (reference sequence). The V and J ends lost 2 bases and 3 bases respectively, with 5 bases between them. The CDR3 length is 12 residues. The CDR3 here is CASSLIGYEQYF. The CDR3 DNA is TGTGCCAGCAGTTTAATCGGCTACGAGCAGTACTTC.

To note about this clonotype: The library was built for alpha chains, so this beta chain is an off-target read and its size means little. This chain uses TRBV9 with TRBJ2-1; 10 bases map to TRBD2. The CDR3 has 17 residues. Trimming at V came to 3 bases and at J to 7 bases, leaving 13 bases not matched to a gene. Looked up from germline, CDR1 is SGDLS and CDR2 is YYNGEE. This chain's CDR3 is CASSATLGLAGVNEQFF. For the CDR3, the DNA is TGTGCCAGCAGCGCCACCCTGGGGCTAGCGGGAGTGAATGAGCAGTTCTTC. The full variable domain, with the rest looked up from reference TRBV9 and TRBJ2-1, is DSGVTQTPKHLITATGQRVTLRCSPRSGDLSVYWYQQSLDQGLQFLIQYYNGEERAKGNILERFSAQQFPDLHSELNLSSLELGDSALYFCASSATLGLAGVNEQFFGPGTRLTVL.

Remarks on this clonotype: The library was built for alpha chains, so this beta chain is an off-target read and its size means little. The chain joins TRBV4-3 to TRBJ2-1; TRBD2 matches 7 bases. Germline V lookup: CDR1 LGHNA, CDR2 YSLEER. The V segment lost 0 bases and the J segment 0 bases; nucleotides outside the gene matches: 14. The CDR3 contains 20 residues. The CDR3 DNA follows: TGCGCCAGCAGCCAAGATGGAGCTAGCGGCTACTCCAGCTCCTACAATGAGCAGTTCTTC. This gives the protein CASSQDGASGYSSSYNEQFF.

This clonotype has more than one count but fewer than ten. In a library made to pick up alpha chains, this beta chain is a stray read with a size that means little. The J gene is TRBJ2-3, the V gene TRBV7-2, with 11 bases matching TRBD2. V lost 5 bases and J lost 6; bases outside the gene matches: 7. The germline CDR1 and CDR2 sequences are SGHTA and FQGNSA. The CDR3 covers 15 residues. The CDR3 is CASSPGLAGGDTQYF. CDR3 DNA sequence: TGTGCCAGCAGCCCTGGCCTAGCGGGAGGTGATACGCAGTATTTT.

With respect to this clonotype: Little can be read into the size of this beta chain, an off-target read in a library designed for alpha chains. The CDR3: CASSSGGNEQFF. The CDR3 DNA reads TGTGCCAGCAGCTCCGGAGGCAATGAGCAGTTCTTC. The chain combines TRBV5-4 with TRBJ2-1, with D possibly TRBD2 on 5 matching bases. Germline values: CDR1 SGHNT, CDR2 YYREEE (reference sequence). Deletions cut 3 bases from V and 6 bases from J, with 7 bases between. The CDR3 has 12 amino acids.

About this clonotype: This beta chain represents an off-target read in a library built for alpha chains; its size is of limited meaning. The chain carries TRBV2 and TRBJ2-3, with D perhaps TRBD2 (5 bases). The CDR3 runs to 13 residues. Germline V CDR1 and CDR2: SNHLY, FYNNEI. V gave up 8 bases and J gave up 4 bases, with 13 bases separating them. The CDR3 DNA sequence: TGTGCCAGCGCCCGAGGGTTTGCAGATACGCAGTATTTT. Translating it yields CASARGFADTQYF.

Details on this clonotype: This beta chain turned up in a library designed for alpha chains; as an off-target read, its abundance says little. The rearrangement joins TRBV5-1 to TRBJ2-7, with D possibly TRBD2 on 6 matching bases. Germline assignment: CDR1 SGHRS and CDR2 YFSETQ. Trimming stripped 2 bases from V and 3 bases from J, with 15 bases between. The CDR3 has 15 residues. The CDR3 DNA reads as TGCGCCAGCAGCTTCAATAGCGGAGCGATCTACGAGCAGTACTTC. It specifies CASSFNSGAIYEQYF.

This clonotype was seen a few times. Because this beta chain is a stray read in a library intended to capture alpha chains, its abundance should not be given much weight. The chain carries TRBV6-5 and TRBJ2-1, with D maybe TRBD2 (6 bases). Trimming removed 5 bases at V and 4 bases at J, with 18 bases between. Germline CDR1 MNHEY, CDR2 SVGAGI. CDR3 length: 16 residues. CDR3 bases: TGTGCCAGCAGTGCTGGTTACGGAGGGGCATACAATGAGCAGTTCTTC. Its protein product is CASSAGYGGAYNEQFF.